Below, 11 T cell receptor beta chains from the same sample are listed, as sequenced in a study of blood T cell repertoires in COVID-19. Method: immunoSEQ multiplex PCR; TCRdb's copy keeps in-frame clones and lacks some. The sample lists about 98,000 clones; over 70% were seen once. Sequencing was performed on peripheral blood. The receptors derive from a woman older than 75 with acute or convalescent COVID-19.

The J gene is TRBJ1-1, the V gene TRBV5-1; D is unclear. Trimming took off 1 base at V and 3 bases at J, with 7 bases between the two ends. Germline CDR1 SGHRS, CDR2 YFSETQ. This CDR3 comprises 13 residues. The CDR3 bases are TGCGCCAGCAGCTTGATGTCGGACACTGAAGCTTTCTTT. It is translated as CASSLMSDTEAFF.

The chain links TRBV9 to TRBJ1-1; 9 positions match TRBD1. The trim removed 4 bases at V and 4 bases at J, leaving 5 bases unmatched. Looked up from germline, CDR1 is SGDLS and CDR2 is YYNGEE. This CDR3 contains 14 residues. The DNA of the CDR3 is TGTGCCAGCAGCCTTAGGACAGGGGCCACTGAAGCTTTCTTT. Translated, it gives CASSLRTGATEAFF.

V gene TRBV2 combines with J gene TRBJ2-3; 8 nucleotides agree with TRBD2. J lost 11 bases, V lost 7 bases, and 14 bases had no gene match. Per germline, CDR1 SNHLY and CDR2 FYNNEI. This CDR3 is built from 14 residues. CDR3 region: CASTLRGGLSKQYF. CDR3 in DNA: TGTGCCAGCACGCTACGGGGGGGCCTTTCGAAGCAGTATTTT.

V gene TRBV5-1 combines with J gene TRBJ1-2; 8 bases map to TRBD1. V lost 4 bases, J lost 4 bases, and 9 bases stayed unmatched. CDR1 and CDR2 (germline): SGHRS, YFSETQ. The CDR3 is made up of 15 amino acids. CDR3 sequence reads: CASSATGAYSYGYTF. The CDR3 DNA reads as TGCGCCAGCAGCGCGACAGGGGCTTACAGCTATGGCTACACCTTC. The full variable domain, rest sourced from reference TRBV5-1 and TRBJ1-2, is KAGVTQTPRYLIKTRGQQVTLSCSPISGHRSVSWYQQTPGQGLQFLFEYFSETQRNKGNFPGRFSGRQFSNSRSEMNVSTLELGDSALYLCASSATGAYSYGYTFGSGTRLTVV.

The chain links TRBV19 to TRBJ1-5; 7 bases align to TRBD1. CDR1 LNHDA and CDR2 SQIVND come from the germline V gene (reference sequence). The CDR3 sequence is 14 residues long. The J segment lost 3 bases and the V segment lost 6 bases, leaving 5 bases of the junction unmatched. The CDR3 DNA follows: TGTGCCAGTAGCCTAACAGGGGACAATCAGCCCCAGCATTTT. It codes for CASSLTGDNQPQHF.

The sample holds a few counts of this clone. V and J are TRBV2 and TRBJ1-6; no clear D. The CDR3 runs to 14 residues. V was clipped by 3 bases and J by 12 bases, with 15 bases between them. Germline V gives CDR1 SNHLY, CDR2 FYNNEI. The CDR3 here is CASSDERGNRPLHF. Written as DNA, the CDR3 is TGTGCCAGCAGTGATGAGCGGGGAAATAGACCCCTCCACTTT.

This sequence joins TRBV3-1 (or the pseudogene TRBV3-2) and TRBJ2-2; no clear D. With 3 bases removed from V and 0 bases from J, the gap between germline ends came to 11 bases. CDR3 length equals 16 residues. Germline lookup yields CDR1 LGHDT and CDR2 YNNKEL (reference sequence). For the CDR3, the DNA is TGTGCCAGCAGCCAGGCATTTACAACGAACACCGGGGAGCTGTTTTTT. It encodes CASSQAFTTNTGELFF.

The J gene is TRBJ2-5, the V gene TRBV28; 9 bases align to TRBD1. V shed 6 bases and J 2 bases; nucleotides not matched to a gene: 4. Germline lookup yields CDR1 MDHEN and CDR2 SYDVKM. The CDR3 extends over 14 amino acids. CDR3 residues: CASSLGQGQETQYF. Written as DNA, the CDR3 is TGTGCCAGCAGCTTGGGACAGGGACAAGAGACCCAGTACTTC.

This clone turned up a few times. This chain uses TRBV30 with TRBJ1-1; 8 nucleotides match TRBD1. The V and J ends lost 7 bases and 1 base, in that order; junction bases with no gene match: 5. The germline CDR1 and CDR2 sequences are GTSNPN and SVGIG (reference sequence). This CDR3 contains 13 residues. The CDR3 here is CASTDRANTEAFF. The CDR3 bases are TGTGCCTCCACGGACAGGGCGAACACTGAAGCTTTCTTT. Complete variable domain (other parts from reference TRBV30 and TRBJ1-1): SQTIHQWPATLVQPVGSPLSLECTVEGTSNPNLYWYRQAAGRGLQLLFYSVGIGQISSEVPQNLSASRPQDRQFILSSKKLLLSDSGFYLCASTDRANTEAFFGQGTRLTVV.

CDR3 in amino acids: CASRGQSNEKLFF. CDR3 DNA sequence: TGCGCCAGTCGGGGACAGTCTAATGAAAAACTGTTTTTT. V gene TRBV10-2 combines with J gene TRBJ1-4; TRBD1 aligns across 7 bases. The CDR3 sequence is 13 residues long. Germline-derived CDR1 and CDR2 are WSHSY and SAAADI. With V trimmed by 9 bases and J by 3 bases, 4 bases remained unmatched.

This clone was seen just once. V is TRBV7-2 and J is TRBJ2-5; TRBD2 is a possible D gene (7 bases). The CDR3 has 14 residues. V was pared by 6 bases and J by 2 bases, with 13 bases between. The germline V gene encodes CDR1 SGHTA and CDR2 FQGNSA. The CDR3 nucleotides read TGTGCCAGCAGTCTTGAGGGGGGGCAAGAGACCCAGTACTTC. Translating gives CASSLEGGQETQYF.